The 28 T cell receptor beta chains in this list originate from one sample, sequenced in a study of OX40 agonist ivuxolimab in advanced cancers. Only in-frame clones appear in the TCRdb table, and some are missing; sequencing was by immunoSEQ multiplex PCR. The sample yields fewer than 20,000 clones, roughly 78% seen once. The specimen comprised CD4+ or CD8+ T cells sorted from blood, sampled in a trial of the OX40 agonist ivuxolimab. The receptors were sampled from an adult with an advanced solid tumor such as melanoma, head and neck, liver or kidney cancer.

Only one count was recorded for this clone. V usage is TRBV9 and J usage is TRBJ2-1; 7 nucleotides match TRBD2. Trimming at V came to 7 bases and at J to 8 bases, leaving 3 bases not matched to a gene. CDR3 length: 11 amino acids. From germline, CDR1 is SGDLS and CDR2 YYNGEE. The CDR3, as DNA: TGTGCCAGCGCCCTAGCGGATGAGCAGTTCTTC. Protein sequence: CASALADEQFF.

The chain joins TRBV7-9 to TRBJ1-2; TRBD1 might be the D (6 bases). The CDR3 length is 14 residues. The V end was cut by 1 base, the J end by 9 bases, with 15 bases between. The germline V gene has CDR1 SEHNR and CDR2 FQNEAQ (reference sequence). The CDR3 sequence: CASSLELSQGSYTF. As DNA, the CDR3 is TGTGCCAGCAGCTTAGAATTGTCTCAGGGGAGCTACACCTTC.

A single count supports this clone. The chain employs TRBV28 and TRBJ2-4; no definite D call. Trimming shortened V by 4 bases and J by 7 bases, and 14 bases separated the two germline ends. CDR1 is MDHEN, CDR2 SYDVKM, per germline. The CDR3 extends over 14 amino acids. DNA for the CDR3: TGTGCCAGCAGTTACCAAGGCCAAAATAACATTCAGTACTTC. Translated, it gives CASSYQGQNNIQYF.

For the CDR3, the DNA is TGTGCCAGCAGTCTAGACAGAGGTGAGCAGTTCTTC. Its translation is CASSLDRGEQFF. This chain links TRBV27 with TRBJ2-1; perhaps TRBD1 as D (5 bases). Germline V gives CDR1 MNHEY, CDR2 SMNVEV (reference sequence). The V and J ends lost 5 bases and 9 bases respectively, with 11 bases between them. The CDR3 length is 12 residues.

V is TRBV29-1 and J is TRBJ1-4; perhaps TRBD1 as D (6 bases). Trimming stripped 0 bases from V and 0 bases from J, with 14 bases between. The CDR3 length is 17 residues. Germline V CDR1 and CDR2: SQVTM, ANQGSEA. The CDR3 nucleotides are TGCAGCGTTGAAGATCCTGGCAGGGGAGCAACTAATGAAAAACTGTTTTTT. Its protein product is CSVEDPGRGATNEKLFF. The full variable domain, with the rest looked up from reference TRBV29-1 and TRBJ1-4, is SAVISQKPSRDICQRGTSLTIQCQVDSQVTMMFWYRQQPGQSLTLIATANQGSEATYESGFVIDKFPISRPNLTFSTLTVSNMSPEDSSIYLCSVEDPGRGATNEKLFFGSGTQLSVL.

The rearrangement uses TRBV2 and TRBJ2-1; 7 bases map to TRBD1. The CDR3 length is 16 residues. With 3 bases clipped from V and 0 bases from J, the junction kept 5 bases outside the gene matches. Looked up from germline, CDR1 is SNHLY and CDR2 is FYNNEI. The CDR3 reads CASSEVGQSSYNEQFF. The CDR3 DNA reads TGTGCCAGCAGTGAGGTGGGACAGAGCTCCTACAATGAGCAGTTCTTC.

This chain links TRBV4-2 with TRBJ1-1; 7 nucleotides line up with TRBD1. V lost 3 bases to trimming and J lost 2 bases; unmatched junction nucleotides: 6. Per germline, CDR1 LGHNA and CDR2 YNFKEQ. This CDR3 has 15 residues. This CDR3 reads CASSHSQGFNTEAFF. The CDR3 nucleotides are TGTGCCAGCAGCCACTCACAGGGGTTTAACACTGAAGCTTTCTTT.

This clone was seen a few times. The chain is built from TRBV6-6 and TRBJ2-7; 9 bases align to TRBD1. Germline V gene data show CDR1 as MNHNY and CDR2 as SVGAGI (reference sequence). J lost 1 base, V lost 8 bases, and 0 bases had no gene match. There are 12 residues in the CDR3. DNA of the CDR3: TGTGCCAGCGGGACAGGGTCCTACGAGCAGTACTTC. Protein: CASGTGSYEQYF.

The chain couples TRBV15 to TRBJ1-1; D possibly corresponds to TRBD1 (5 bases). From germline, CDR1 is LNHNV and CDR2 YYDKDF (reference sequence). This CDR3 is 16 amino acids long. Trimming removed 0 bases from V and 5 bases from J, with 16 bases in between. CDR3 nucleotide sequence: TGTGCCACCAGCAGAGATCTGCTTGGGGCCGGGACTGAAGCTTTCTTT. Translating gives CATSRDLLGAGTEAFF. The full variable domain, its missing parts supplied by reference TRBV15 and TRBJ1-1, is DAMVIQNPRYQVTQFGKPVTLSCSQTLNHNVMYWYQQKSSQAPKLLFHYYDKDFNNEADTPDNFQSRRPNTSFCFLDIRSPGLGDTAMYLCATSRDLLGAGTEAFFGQGTRLTVV.

The chain carries TRBV10-1 and TRBJ2-7; D perhaps matches TRBD1 (6 bases). Trimming cost V 6 bases and J 0 bases, with 12 bases left between them. The CDR3 runs to 14 residues. Germline assignment: CDR1 WNHNN and CDR2 SYGVQD (reference sequence). The CDR3 sequence: CASSDDRSSYEQYF. The DNA for the CDR3 is TGCGCCAGCAGCGACGACAGGAGCTCCTACGAGCAGTACTTC.

The chain has TRBV4-2 and TRBJ2-7, with unresolved D. Germline loops: CDR1 LGHNA, CDR2 YNFKEQ. This CDR3 is built from 16 residues. Trimming pared 0 bases from V and 0 bases from J, leaving 12 bases between. The DNA for the CDR3 is TGTGCCAGCAGCCAAGAAGAATACGGATACTCCTACGAGCAGTACTTC. Translating gives CASSQEEYGYSYEQYF.

This clone was detected a few times. The chain joins TRBV27 to TRBJ2-7; TRBD1 matches at 8 bases. From germline, CDR1 is MNHEY and CDR2 SMNVEV (reference sequence). V was pared by 4 bases and J by 2 bases, with 1 base of the junction left unmatched. There are 13 residues in the CDR3. The CDR3 here is CASSSGGTYEQYF. DNA of the CDR3: TGTGCCAGCAGTTCAGGGGGCACCTACGAGCAGTACTTC.

The rearrangement links TRBV9 to TRBJ2-7; D is ambiguous. This CDR3 is built from 13 residues. V lost 3 bases and J 3 bases, leaving 10 bases between the germline ends. Per germline, CDR1 SGDLS and CDR2 YYNGEE. CDR3 in DNA: TGTGCCAGCAGCGACTTTAACGGCTACGAGCAGTACTTC. This codes for CASSDFNGYEQYF.

The J gene is TRBJ2-1, the V gene TRBV27; D is perhaps TRBD2 (5 bases). The V end lost 2 bases, the J end lost 5 bases, and 7 bases lay between the germline ends. Germline-derived CDR1 and CDR2 are MNHEY and SMNVEV (reference sequence). The CDR3 totals 13 residues. CDR3 sequence: CASSLGRNNEQFF. The CDR3 DNA reads as TGTGCCAGCAGTTTAGGGAGAAACAATGAGCAGTTCTTC.

The chain couples TRBV11-3 to TRBJ2-7; 10 nucleotides match TRBD2. V lost 2 bases to trimming and J lost 5 bases; unmatched junction nucleotides: 3. The CDR3 has 14 amino acids. Germline V gives CDR1 SGHNT, CDR2 YENEEA. The CDR3 sequence is CASSLTSGTHEQYF. CDR3 coding DNA: TGTGCCAGCAGCTTAACTAGCGGGACCCACGAGCAGTACTTC.

The V gene is TRBV28, the J gene TRBJ2-1; 11 bases line up with TRBD2. Germline V gives CDR1 MDHEN, CDR2 SYDVKM. Losses at the gene ends were 4 bases for V and 3 bases for J; bases not matched to a gene: 8. There are 17 residues in the CDR3. CDR3 coding DNA: TGTGCCAGCAGTTCACCCCAAGGACTAGCGGGCTACAATGAGCAGTTCTTC. Amino acid sequence: CASSSPQGLAGYNEQFF.

The chain couples TRBV7-6 to TRBJ2-7; D uncertain. Germline V CDR1 and CDR2: SGHVS, FNYEAQ. The CDR3 spans 13 residues. Trimming cost V 1 base and J 2 bases, with 6 bases left between them. For the CDR3, the DNA is TGTGCCAGCAGCTTAGAAGGGACCTACGAGCAGTACTTC. This codes for CASSLEGTYEQYF. Complete variable domain (other parts from reference TRBV7-6 and TRBJ2-7): GAGVSQSPRYKVTKRGQDVALRCDPISGHVSLYWYRQALGQGPEFLTYFNYEAQQDKSGLPNDRFSAERPEGSISTLTIQRTEQRDSAMYRCASSLEGTYEQYFGPGTRLTVT.

The chain combines TRBV29-1 with TRBJ2-1; 7 bases agree with TRBD1. V was pared by 6 bases and J by 7 bases, with 9 bases of the junction left unmatched. CDR3 length equals 13 residues. CDR1 and CDR2 from the germline V gene are SQVTM and ANQGSEA. The CDR3 nucleotides are TGCAGCGTCTTCCCAGGGGGAGAGAATGAGCAGTTCTTC. It is translated as CSVFPGGENEQFF.

The chain joins TRBV11-2 to TRBJ2-1; TRBD2 matches at 9 bases. V dropped 4 bases and J dropped 8; count of bases not matched to a gene: 12. The CDR3 has 16 amino acids. The germline gives CDR1 SGHAT, CDR2 FQNNGV. CDR3 residues: CASSSRSGGRFDEQFF. CDR3 coding DNA: TGTGCCAGCAGCTCCCGAAGCGGGGGGAGGTTCGATGAGCAGTTCTTC.

The V and J genes are TRBV28 and TRBJ2-5; 11 bases map to TRBD2. This CDR3 contains 17 residues. The germline V gene has CDR1 MDHEN and CDR2 SYDVKM. V lost 3 bases, J lost 2 bases, and 8 bases stayed unmatched. In nucleotides, the CDR3 is TGTGCCAGCAGTTTCTACAGGAGACTAGCGGGACAAGAGACCCAGTACTTC. Translating it yields CASSFYRRLAGQETQYF. Using reference TRBV28 and TRBJ2-5 for the parts outside the CDR3, the full variable domain is DVKVTQSSRYLVKRTGEKVFLECVQDMDHENMFWYRQDPGLGLRLIYFSYDVKMKEKGDIPEGYSVSREKKERFSLILESASTNQTSMYLCASSFYRRLAGQETQYFGPGTRLLVL.

Here the CDR3 reads CSVEDDRGVELKSYF. The CDR3 coding sequence is TGCAGCGTTGAAGATGATCGGGGGGTGGAATTAAAATCGTACTTC. The chain employs TRBV29-1 and TRBJ2-5; 7 nucleotides align to TRBD2. This CDR3 is built from 15 residues. J gave up 13 bases and V 0 bases, and 17 bases lay outside the gene matches. In germline, CDR1 is SQVTM, CDR2 ANQGSEA.

The rearrangement uses TRBV7-8 and TRBJ2-5, with TRBD1 matching over 7 bases. The CDR3 covers 13 residues. V shed 7 bases and J 2 bases; nucleotides not matched to a gene: 4. Germline loops: CDR1 SGHVS, CDR2 FQNEAQ. The CDR3 nucleotides read TGTGCCAGCATGACAGGGCTGCAAGAGACCCAGTACTTC. Its protein product is CASMTGLQETQYF. The full variable domain, rest sourced from reference TRBV7-8 and TRBJ2-5, is GAGVSQSPRYKVAKRGQDVALRCDPISGHVSLFWYQQALGQGPEFLTYFQNEAQLDKSGLPSDRFFAERPEGSVSTLKIQRTQQEDSAVYLCASMTGLQETQYFGPGTRLLVL.

The V and J genes are TRBV4-2 and TRBJ2-7; 7 positions match TRBD2. CDR3 length equals 16 residues. Germline V gene lookup returns CDR1 LGHNA and CDR2 YNFKEQ. J gave up 4 bases and V 0 bases, and 9 bases lay outside the gene matches. CDR3 sequence: CASSQEETSRRYEQYF. In DNA form, the CDR3 reads TGTGCCAGCAGCCAAGAGGAGACTAGCCGAAGGTACGAGCAGTACTTC.

The rearrangement links TRBV14 to TRBJ2-7; D is uncertain. V lost 0 bases and J 3 bases, leaving 12 bases between the germline ends. Germline V CDR1 and CDR2: SGHDN, FVKESK. This CDR3 is built from 15 residues. CDR3 residues: CASSQDPSRIYEQYF. The CDR3 DNA is TGTGCCAGCAGCCAAGACCCCTCTAGGATCTACGAGCAGTACTTC.

The rearrangement joins TRBV7-3 to TRBJ1-1, with D possibly being TRBD1 (5 bases). V dropped 4 bases and J dropped 4 bases, with 13 bases sitting between them. Germline CDR1 and CDR2: SGHTA and FQGTGA. CDR3 length equals 14 residues. The CDR3 reads CASSSLGGGTEAFF. DNA for the CDR3: TGTGCCAGCAGCTCCCTGGGGGGGGGCACTGAAGCTTTCTTT.

The chain uses TRBV19 and TRBJ2-7; no reliable D call. The V and J ends lost 3 bases and 8 bases respectively, with 14 bases between them. The germline CDR1 and CDR2 sequences are LNHDA and SQIVND (reference sequence). The CDR3 is 13 amino acids. The CDR3 DNA sequence: TGTGCCAGTAGTATCAGGCCTTCGGAGCAGCAGTACTTC. It yields the protein CASSIRPSEQQYF.

With respect to this clone: Within the sample, other DNA sequences also encode this same CDR3. The rearrangement links TRBV5-1 to TRBJ1-6; D perhaps matches TRBD1 (5 bases). Trimming took off 5 bases at V and 9 bases at J, with 18 bases between the two ends. Germline V gene lookup returns CDR1 SGHRS and CDR2 YFSETQ. The length of the CDR3 is 15 residues. The CDR3 region has the DNA TGCGCCAGCAGTCCGGGGCGAATTCTACCTTCACCCCTCCACTTT. It is translated as CASSPGRILPSPLHF.

The chain combines TRBV7-8 with TRBJ1-3, with a tentative D call TRBD1 (5 bases). Between the trimmed V and J ends, which lost 5 bases and 0 bases, there was a span of 14 bases. The CDR3 is 16 residues long. CDR1 and CDR2 (germline): SGHVS, FQNEAQ. CDR3 bases: TGTGCCAGCAGCAACTCTACAGGCTTCTCTGGAAACACCATATATTTT. Translated: CASSNSTGFSGNTIYF.